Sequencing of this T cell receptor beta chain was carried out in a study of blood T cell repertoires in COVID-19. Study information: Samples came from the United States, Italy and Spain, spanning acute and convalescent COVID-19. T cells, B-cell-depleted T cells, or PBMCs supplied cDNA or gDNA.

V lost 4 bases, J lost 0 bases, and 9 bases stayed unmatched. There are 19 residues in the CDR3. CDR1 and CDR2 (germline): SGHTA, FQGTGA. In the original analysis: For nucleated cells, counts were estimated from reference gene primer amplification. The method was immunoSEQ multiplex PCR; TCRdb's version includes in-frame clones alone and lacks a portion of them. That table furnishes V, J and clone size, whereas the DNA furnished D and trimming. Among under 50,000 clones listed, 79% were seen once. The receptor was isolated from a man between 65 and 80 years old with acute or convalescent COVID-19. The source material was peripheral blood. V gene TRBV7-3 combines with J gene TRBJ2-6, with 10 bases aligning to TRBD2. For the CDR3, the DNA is TGTGCCAGCAGCTCAAGAGCGGGAGGGACCCTCTCTGGGGCCAACGTCCTGACTTTC. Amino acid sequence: CASSSRAGGTLSGANVLTF.